This entry features one T cell receptor beta chain sequence. The data originate from a study of early T cells in non-severe SARS-CoV-2 infection. There are 13 residues in the CDR3. The germline CDR1 and CDR2 sequences are SNHLY and FYNNEI. V was shortened by 6 bases and J by 9 bases, with 12 bases between the two germline ends. In TCRdb, the 5' RACE reads were re-called with MiXCR into one record per CDR3 protein. The table shows just under 65,000 distinct CDR3 sequences, with approximately 10% occurring only once. The sequencing here drew on whole blood, taken at baseline. The receptor was isolated from an adult who was a healthcare worker with PCR-confirmed SARS-CoV-2 infection or an uninfected control (not recorded which). V and J are TRBV2 and TRBJ1-6; D might be TRBD1 (6 bases). CDR3 bases: TGTGCCAGCAGACAGGGCGGGGGTTCACCCCTCCACTTT. Translating it yields CASRQGGGSPLHF.